This record covers a single T cell receptor (beta chain). V trimming: 7 bases; J trimming: 9 bases; junction bases outside the gene matches: 13. The CDR3 is made up of 15 amino acids. Per the germline V gene, CDR1 is KGHDR and CDR2 is SFDVKD. Per the original methods: Quantification of nucleated cells was approximated via reference gene primer amplification. Produced via immunoSEQ multiplex PCR; TCRdb's table is partial and in-frame only. V, J and clone size derive from that table, while D and trimming were established from the DNA sequence. This sample has about 260,000 clones, with around 80% found just once. Grouping used clinical history reported by participants in a survey and questionnaire. This sample is part of a study of blood T cell repertoires in COVID-19. For the study at large: Samples representing acute and convalescent COVID-19 were sourced from the United States, Italy and Spain. Sample material is recorded as cDNA or gDNA derived from T cells, B-cell-depleted T cells, or PBMCs.

The sequencing sample was made of PBMCs or T cells enriched from blood (not recorded which). The rearrangement links TRBV24-1 to TRBJ2-1, with 8 positions matching TRBD2. This clonotype was sampled from a man aged 30-40 years with acute COVID-19. CDR3 residues: CATRKEYGGAVEQFF. CDR3 coding DNA: TGTGCCACCAGGAAGGAGTACGGGGGGGCCGTTGAGCAGTTCTTC.